What follows is one T cell receptor beta chain and its context. No antigen is known for it. The data stem from a study of CD8 T cells in Susac syndrome. Notes on the study in general: A relatively small number of individuals underwent TCR sequencing and HLA analysis.

V was clipped by 0 bases and J by 6 bases; unmatched bases: 8. CDR1 and CDR2 from the germline V gene are LGHNA and YSLEER. This CDR3 has 17 amino acids. Random hexamers served to reverse transcribe roughly 0.5 to 1 ug RNA. TCR beta CDR3 was amplified by immunoSEQ covering 54 Vbeta and 13 Jbeta. TCRdb reprocessed the immunoSEQ multiplex PCR reads with MiXCR, giving one entry per CDR3 protein. This repertoire shows around 80,000 distinct CDR3 sequences, approximately 96% found once; its top ten account for 0.4% to 0.45%. The sample comprised CD8+ T cells from PBMCs. This clonotype originated in a human donor with Susac syndrome. The chain is built from TRBV4-3 and TRBJ2-5; 12 nucleotides match TRBD2. Here the CDR3 DNA reads TGCGCCAGCAGCCAAGACGCCGGACTAGCGGGGCGAAAGACCCAGTACTTC. Translating it yields CASSQDAGLAGRKTQYF.